Each of the 13 T cell receptor beta chains below was sequenced from the same sample in a study of blood T cell repertoires in COVID-19. Measured with immunoSEQ multiplex PCR; TCRdb has only the in-frame clones, and not every one. The table records about 180,000 clones, 88% of them present only once. Sequencing input: PBMCs or T cells enriched from blood (not recorded which). These receptors were collected from a woman aged 18-30 years who had recovered from COVID-19.

The genes are TRBV20-1 and TRBJ1-5; TRBD1 agrees at 7 bases. This CDR3 has 16 residues. In germline, CDR1 is DFQATT, CDR2 SNEGSKA (reference sequence). V was clipped by 3 bases and J by 1 base; unmatched bases: 9. CDR3 amino acids: CSASDRDSISNQPQHF. The CDR3 nucleotides read TGCAGTGCTAGTGACCGGGACAGTATAAGCAATCAGCCCCAGCATTTT.

For the CDR3, the DNA is TGTGCCAGCAGCCAAGATCTAGTAGTTCCAGATACGCAGTATTTT. This encodes CASSQDLVVPDTQYF. The gene calls are TRBV3-1 (or the pseudogene TRBV3-2) and TRBJ2-3; D is unresolved. Germline V gene sequence: CDR1 LGHDT, CDR2 YNNKEL (reference sequence). Trimming left V 0 bases short and J 4 bases short, with 11 bases between. The CDR3 extends over 15 amino acids.

V is TRBV28 and J is TRBJ1-6, with TRBD1 matching 8 bases. The CDR3 is made up of 15 amino acids. Germline V CDR1 and CDR2: MDHEN, SYDVKM. V shed 5 bases, J shed 9 bases, and the junction held 9 bases outside the gene matches. CDR3 amino acids: CASSLSQGVASPLHF. CDR3 nucleotide sequence: TGTGCCAGCAGTCTGTCACAGGGGGTCGCTTCACCCCTCCACTTT.

The chain employs TRBV30 and TRBJ1-1; TRBD1 aligns across 9 bases. Germline V lookup: CDR1 GTSNPN, CDR2 SVGIG (reference sequence). The V segment lost 0 bases and the J segment 7 bases; nucleotides outside the gene matches: 9. CDR3 size: 15 residues. CDR3 nucleotide sequence: TGTGCCTGGAGTGTCTGGGACAGGGAGTGGAATGAAGCTTTCTTT. Its translation: CAWSVWDREWNEAFF.

CDR3 coding DNA: TGTGCCAGTAGTATACGAGGGAAGGAGACCCAGTACTTC. Translating it yields CASSIRGKETQYF. The rearrangement links TRBV19 to TRBJ2-5; possibly TRBD2 for D (5 bases). The CDR3 loop spans 13 amino acids. Trimming cost V 2 bases and J 5 bases, with 9 bases left between them. The V gene's germline CDR1 is LNHDA and CDR2 SQIVND (reference sequence).

J is TRBJ2-7 and V is TRBV6-2 or TRBV6-3; D might be TRBD1 (6 bases). Germline CDR1 reads MNHEY; CDR2 reads SVGEGT. V was clipped by 5 bases and J by 7 bases, with 18 bases between them. This CDR3 spans 14 amino acids. CDR3 sequence reads: CASSTRDTLREQYF. The CDR3 DNA sequence: TGTGCCAGCAGTACCCGGGACACCCTCCGGGAGCAGTACTTC.

The rearrangement joins TRBV19 to TRBJ1-2; D is possibly TRBD1 (5 bases). CDR1 LNHDA and CDR2 SQIVND come from the germline V gene (reference sequence). This CDR3 comprises 14 residues. The ends were cut back, 5 bases at V and 8 bases at J, with 18 bases in the middle. CDR3 in amino acids: CASSPQGTSGGYTF. As DNA, the CDR3 is TGTGCCAGTAGTCCCCAGGGAACCTCTGGGGGCTACACCTTC.

V gene TRBV4-1 combines with J gene TRBJ2-7; 10 bases map to TRBD2. Germline CDR1 is MGHRA and CDR2 is YSYEKL. J was trimmed by 4 bases and V by 0 bases; bases with no gene match: 6. This CDR3 is built from 16 residues. The CDR3 loop is CASSQDQRGGRYEQYF. CDR3 DNA: TGCGCCAGCAGCCAAGACCAGCGGGGGGGCCGTTACGAGCAGTACTTC.

The chain has TRBV10-1 and TRBJ1-5, with TRBD1 identical over 10 bases. From germline, CDR1 is WNHNN and CDR2 SYGVQD (reference sequence). The CDR3 has 13 residues. Losses at the gene ends were 8 bases for V and 4 bases for J; bases not matched to a gene: 2. The CDR3 sequence: CASQDRGNQPQHF. CDR3 in DNA: TGCGCCAGCCAGGACAGGGGGAATCAGCCCCAGCATTTT.

The chain recombines TRBV7-2 with TRBJ1-5; the D gene is possibly TRBD1 (6 bases). The CDR3 totals 16 residues. Germline V gene sequence: CDR1 SGHTA, CDR2 FQGNSA. Trimming left V 1 base short and J 5 bases short, with 15 bases between. The CDR3 DNA sequence: TGTGCCAGCAGCTTAGGAGGTGGGGGGGCCCATCAGCCCCAGCATTTT. Its translation is CASSLGGGGAHQPQHF.

V is TRBV2 and J is TRBJ1-2; TRBD1 is a possible D gene (5 bases). CDR3 length equals 13 residues. The V gene lost 8 bases and the J gene lost 5 bases, with 15 bases spanning the gap. Germline lookup yields CDR1 SNHLY and CDR2 FYNNEI. CDR3 DNA: TGTGCCAGCGAACAGACAGTGGGATATGGCTACACCTTC. It codes for CASEQTVGYGYTF.

This chain links TRBV6-2 or TRBV6-3 with TRBJ1-2, with 11 positions matching TRBD1. CDR1 and CDR2 (germline): MNHEY, SVGEGT. V trimming: 5 bases; J trimming: 2 bases; junction bases outside the gene matches: 4. The CDR3 is 15 amino acids. CDR3 sequence (DNA): TGTGCCAGCAGTGGGTGGACAGGGGGCAACTATGGCTACACCTTC. This translates into CASSGWTGGNYGYTF.

This chain uses TRBV4-3 with TRBJ2-5; D unclear. CDR1 is LGHNA, CDR2 YSLEER, per germline. The CDR3 contains 15 residues. V lost 0 bases and J 2 bases, leaving 10 bases between the germline ends. The CDR3, as DNA: TGCGCCAGCAGCCAAGATCTTGGCTTACAAGAGACCCAGTACTTC. Its translation is CASSQDLGLQETQYF.